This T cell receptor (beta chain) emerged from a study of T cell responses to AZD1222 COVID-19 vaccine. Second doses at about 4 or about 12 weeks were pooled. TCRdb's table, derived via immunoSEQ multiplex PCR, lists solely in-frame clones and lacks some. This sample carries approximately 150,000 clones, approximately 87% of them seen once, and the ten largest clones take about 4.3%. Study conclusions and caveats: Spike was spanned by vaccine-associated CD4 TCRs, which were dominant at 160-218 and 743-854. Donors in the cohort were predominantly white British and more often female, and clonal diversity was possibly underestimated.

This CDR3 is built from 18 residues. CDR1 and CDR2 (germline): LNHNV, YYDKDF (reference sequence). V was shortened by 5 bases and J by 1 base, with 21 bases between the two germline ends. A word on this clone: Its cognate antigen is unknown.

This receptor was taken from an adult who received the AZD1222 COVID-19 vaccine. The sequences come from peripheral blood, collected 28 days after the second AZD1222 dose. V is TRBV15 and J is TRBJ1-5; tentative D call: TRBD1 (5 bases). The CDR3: CATSPSSGDHMSNQPQHF. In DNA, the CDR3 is TGTGCCACCAGCCCCTCCTCGGGGGACCATATGAGCAATCAGCCCCAGCATTTT.